The clone carrying this T cell receptor (beta chain) has more than one count but fewer than ten. This sample was included in a study of beta chain features in type 1 diabetes. Expressed TCRB transcripts were sequenced because the entire RNA isolate underwent reverse transcription. Using immunoSEQ multiplex PCR, the repertoire was profiled, and TCRdb retains in-frame clones only, with some absent. Among 200,000 to 250,000 clones listed, less than 35% were seen once. With 3 bases removed from V and 6 bases from J, the gap between germline ends came to 15 bases. CDR3 length: 15 amino acids. In germline, CDR1 is SGHVS, CDR2 FNYEAQ.

The sample taken for sequencing was central memory CD4+ T cells from blood. The chain is built from TRBV7-6 and TRBJ2-1; D gene unclear. This receptor was obtained from a man aged 30 to 39 in good health. The CDR3 nucleotides read TGTGCCAGCAGCTTGGGCACTAACAGAATCAATGAGCAGTTCTTC. It specifies CASSLGTNRINEQFF.